One sample yielded the 6 T cell receptor beta chains listed below, sequenced in a study of neurological immune-mediated disorders. One entry per CDR3 protein results from TCRdb running MiXCR on the 5' RACE reads. The sample has about 69,000 distinct CDR3 sequences, about 4% seen once. Sequencing was carried out using PBMCs. Receptors were obtained from a man aged 25 to 40 with multiple sclerosis.

Ten or more counts support this clonotype. The chain employs TRBV4-1 and TRBJ1-2; TRBD1 matches at 9 bases. J was trimmed by 7 bases and V by 5 bases; bases with no gene match: 14. CDR1 and CDR2 from the germline V gene are MGHRA and YSYEKL. The CDR3 length is 16 residues. CDR3: CASSYTGGDRAIGYTF. CDR3 DNA sequence: TGCGCCAGCAGCTACACCGGGGGGGACAGGGCGATTGGCTACACCTTC.

This clonotype was observed many times. The V call is TRBV4-1, the J call TRBJ2-1; D gene uncertain. The CDR3 covers 16 residues. V lost 0 bases, J lost 2 bases, and 11 bases lay in between. The germline V gene encodes CDR1 MGHRA and CDR2 YSYEKL. The CDR3 loop reads CASSQDRATAYNEQFF. CDR3 in DNA: TGCGCCAGCAGCCAAGATCGAGCCACCGCCTACAATGAGCAGTTCTTC.

This clonotype was counted between two and nine times. The chain employs TRBV20-1 and TRBJ1-5, with TRBD1 matching over 8 bases. Unmatched junction bases numbered 6, after V lost 6 bases and J lost 2 bases. Germline-derived CDR1 and CDR2 are DFQATT and SNEGSKA (reference sequence). The CDR3 is made up of 14 amino acids. The CDR3 loop is CSAQTGEGNQPQHF. CDR3 nucleotide sequence: TGCAGTGCACAGACAGGGGAAGGCAATCAGCCCCAGCATTTT.

Many counts were recorded for this clonotype. The rearrangement links TRBV4-2 to TRBJ2-1; TRBD2 matches 14 bases. The J segment lost 2 bases and the V segment lost 5 bases, leaving 5 bases of the junction unmatched. Germline lookup yields CDR1 LGHNA and CDR2 YNFKEQ. The CDR3 sequence is 17 residues long. As DNA, the CDR3 is TGTGCCAGCAGCAGGACTAGCGGGGGGATCACCTACAATGAGCAGTTCTTC. Translation gives CASSRTSGGITYNEQFF.

This clonotype has at least ten counts. The rearrangement links TRBV5-1 to TRBJ2-3; weak D call: TRBD2 (6 bases). The germline V gene encodes CDR1 SGHRS and CDR2 YFSETQ. The ends were cut back, 3 bases at V and 0 bases at J, with 11 bases in the middle. The CDR3 has 15 residues. This CDR3 reads CASSSEGRSTDTQYF. As DNA, the CDR3 is TGCGCCAGCAGCTCCGAGGGGAGGAGCACAGATACGCAGTATTTT.

This clonotype was picked up many times. V usage is TRBV20-1 and J usage is TRBJ2-1, with 8 bases matching TRBD2. Germline V gives CDR1 DFQATT, CDR2 SNEGSKA (reference sequence). With V trimmed by 1 base and J by 0 bases, 17 bases remained unmatched. The length of the CDR3 is 20 residues. The CDR3 DNA sequence: TGCAGTGCTAGAGGAATAGAGCGGGGGTCATCTCCGAGCTCCTACAATGAGCAGTTCTTC. Its translation is CSARGIERGSSPSSYNEQFF.